These 32 T cell receptor beta chains came from one sample sequenced in a study of blood T cell repertoires in COVID-19. This table comes from immunoSEQ multiplex PCR, and its TCRdb copy is limited to in-frame clones, with some not included. The table lists around 100,000 clones, about 89% of them singletons. The source material was peripheral blood. The receptor set was obtained from a man in his 60s with acute or convalescent COVID-19.

The chain uses TRBV11-3 and TRBJ2-2; D possibly corresponds to TRBD2 (6 bases). Trimming shortened V by 0 bases and J by 3 bases, and 8 bases separated the two germline ends. Germline values: CDR1 SGHNT, CDR2 YENEEA. CDR3 size: 15 residues. CDR3 sequence (DNA): TGTGCCAGCAGCTTAGATAGCGGCCACACCGGGGAGCTGTTTTTT. It codes for CASSLDSGHTGELFF.

The chain couples TRBV11-2 to TRBJ2-2; 7 bases line up with TRBD2. V shed 3 bases, J shed 7 bases, and the junction held 14 bases outside the gene matches. CDR1 SGHAT and CDR2 FQNNGV come from the germline V gene. This CDR3 region has 17 residues. The CDR3 protein is CASSFARGGRFVGELFF. The CDR3 DNA follows: TGTGCCAGCAGCTTCGCTAGGGGCGGGAGATTTGTCGGGGAGCTGTTTTTT. The complete variable domain, with remaining parts taken from reference TRBV11-2 and TRBJ2-2, reads EAGVAQSPRYKIIEKRQSVAFWCNPISGHATLYWYQQILGQGPKLLIQFQNNGVVDDSQLPKDRFSAERLKGVDSTLKIQPAKLEDSAVYLCASSFARGGRFVGELFFGEGSRLTVL.

The V and J genes are TRBV28 and TRBJ1-4; TRBD1 aligns across 9 bases. With V trimmed by 3 bases and J by 6 bases, 5 bases remained unmatched. Germline CDR1 is MDHEN and CDR2 is SYDVKM. The CDR3 contains 15 residues. CDR3 loop: CASSLTGTGYEKLFF. DNA of the CDR3: TGTGCCAGCAGTTTGACCGGGACAGGGTATGAAAAACTGTTTTTT. Variable domain in full (rest from reference TRBV28 and TRBJ1-4): DVKVTQSSRYLVKRTGEKVFLECVQDMDHENMFWYRQDPGLGLRLIYFSYDVKMKEKGDIPEGYSVSREKKERFSLILESASTNQTSMYLCASSLTGTGYEKLFFGSGTQLSVL.

J is TRBJ1-5 and V is TRBV6-5, with 10 positions matching TRBD1. CDR1 MNHEY and CDR2 SVGAGI come from the germline V gene. J gave up 1 base and V 6 bases, and 3 bases lay outside the gene matches. The CDR3 contains 15 residues. The CDR3 DNA follows: TGTGCCAGCAGGGGGGACAGGGGAAGCAATCAGCCCCAGCATTTT. It is translated as CASRGDRGSNQPQHF.

The V gene is TRBV15, the J gene TRBJ1-3, with D perhaps TRBD1 (5 bases). The CDR3 is 17 amino acids. Trimming left V 0 bases short and J 0 bases short, with 12 bases between. Germline CDR1 is LNHNV and CDR2 is YYDKDF (reference sequence). The CDR3 is CATSREGGPHSGNTIYF. CDR3 coding DNA: TGTGCCACCAGCAGAGAGGGGGGACCCCACTCTGGAAACACCATATATTTT.

The rearrangement uses TRBV10-1 and TRBJ2-7; 7 bases align to TRBD1. CDR1 WNHNN and CDR2 SYGVQD come from the germline V gene (reference sequence). V dropped 5 bases and J dropped 3; count of bases not matched to a gene: 4. This CDR3 is 13 amino acids long. The chain's CDR3 is CASSSGTVYEQYV. CDR3 sequence (DNA): TGCGCCAGCAGTTCCGGGACAGTCTACGAGCAGTACGTC.

The gene calls are TRBV11-3 and TRBJ2-3, with 9 nucleotides matching TRBD2. Looked up from germline, CDR1 is SGHNT and CDR2 is YENEEA. The CDR3 extends over 17 amino acids. V lost 9 bases to trimming and J lost 2 bases; unmatched junction nucleotides: 15. The CDR3 region is CASRGQSGGSDTDTQYF. In DNA, the CDR3 is TGTGCCAGTCGGGGTCAGAGCGGGGGGTCCGACACAGATACGCAGTATTTT. The full variable domain, completed using reference TRBV11-3 and TRBJ2-3, is EAGVVQSPRYKIIEKKQPVAFWCNPISGHNTLYWYLQNLGQGPELLIRYENEEAVDDSQLPKDRFSAERLKGVDSTLKIQPAELGDSAVYLCASRGQSGGSDTDTQYFGPGTRLTVL.

The rearrangement joins TRBV30 to TRBJ2-2; possible D gene TRBD2, 6 bases. Germline-derived CDR1 and CDR2 are GTSNPN and SVGIG (reference sequence). The CDR3 has 14 residues. Trimming took 0 bases from V and 9 from J, leaving 14 bases between them. CDR3 sequence reads: CAWSVQEGKRELFF. In nucleotides, the CDR3 is TGTGCCTGGAGTGTACAGGAGGGAAAGAGGGAGCTGTTTTTT.

This sequence joins TRBV11-1 and TRBJ2-2, with 8 bases fitting TRBD2. Germline CDR1 and CDR2: SGHAT and FQDESV (reference sequence). The CDR3 sequence is 16 residues long. V was pared by 5 bases and J by 3 bases, with 8 bases of the junction left unmatched. Here the CDR3 reads CASSPPAGVDTGELFF. For the CDR3, the DNA is TGTGCCAGCAGCCCTCCAGCGGGAGTGGACACCGGGGAGCTGTTTTTT.

The chain uses TRBV19 and TRBJ1-5; D ambiguous. The CDR3 totals 15 residues. Germline V lookup: CDR1 LNHDA, CDR2 SQIVND (reference sequence). The V gene lost 5 bases and the J gene lost 6 bases, with 17 bases spanning the gap. The CDR3 nucleotides are TGTGCCAGTAGTGTAGTGGAGGGCGCAGGTCAGCCCCAGCATTTT. Its translation is CASSVVEGAGQPQHF.

V usage is TRBV5-8 and J usage is TRBJ2-5, with 7 bases lining up with TRBD2. Germline V CDR1 and CDR2: SGHTS, YDEGEE. The CDR3 contains 14 residues. Trimming at V came to 3 bases and at J to 2 bases, leaving 4 bases not matched to a gene. The CDR3 DNA reads as TGTGCCAGCAGCTCCTCACTAGCGCAAGAGACCCAGTACTTC. This sequence encodes CASSSSLAQETQYF.

The chain recombines TRBV27 with TRBJ1-1, with 8 bases lining up with TRBD1. CDR3 length: 12 residues. Looked up from germline, CDR1 is MNHEY and CDR2 is SMNVEV (reference sequence). The junction had 3 bases not matched to a gene; V was cut back by 5 bases and J by 7 bases. The CDR3 loop is CASSPDRGEAFF. CDR3 nucleotide sequence: TGTGCCAGCAGTCCTGACAGGGGTGAAGCTTTCTTT.

This clone was observed a single time. V and J are TRBV4-1 and TRBJ1-4; 7 bases are shared with TRBD1. The CDR3 spans 15 residues. V gave up 2 bases and J gave up 5 bases; unmatched junction bases: 5. In germline, CDR1 is MGHRA, CDR2 YSYEKL. CDR3 sequence reads: CASSQQGVPNEKLFF. CDR3 bases: TGCGCCAGCAGCCAACAGGGGGTCCCCAATGAAAAACTGTTTTTT.

CDR3 residues: CASGTGNYGYTF. In DNA form, the CDR3 reads TGTGCCAGCGGGACAGGGAACTATGGCTACACCTTC. The chain carries TRBV2 and TRBJ1-2; 9 positions match TRBD1. This CDR3 contains 12 residues. Looked up from germline, CDR1 is SNHLY and CDR2 is FYNNEI. Germline trimming cut 8 bases from V and 2 bases from J; bases unmatched to any gene: 0. Looking up the rest from reference TRBV2 and TRBJ1-2 gives the full variable domain: EPEVTQTPSHQVTQMGQEVILRCVPISNHLYFYWYRQILGQKVEFLVSFYNNEISEKSEIFDDQFSVERPDGSNFTLKIRSTKLEDSAMYFCASGTGNYGYTFGSGTRLTVV.

The rearrangement uses TRBV5-1 and TRBJ1-2; D unresolved. The CDR3 consists of 11 residues. Trimming took 5 bases from V and 3 from J, leaving 5 bases between them. Germline V gives CDR1 SGHRS, CDR2 YFSETQ. CDR3: CASSEDYGYTF. The DNA for the CDR3 is TGCGCCAGCAGTGAGGACTATGGCTACACCTTC.

The rearrangement links TRBV4-1 to TRBJ2-2, with 7 bases matching TRBD2. The CDR3 runs 15 residues. Losses at the gene ends were 1 base for V and 5 bases for J; bases not matched to a gene: 4. The germline CDR1 and CDR2 sequences are MGHRA and YSYEKL. The CDR3 region has the DNA TGCGCCAGCAGCCAAGGAGGGAGGGGTACCGGGGAGCTGTTTTTT. It yields the protein CASSQGGRGTGELFF.

Here the CDR3 DNA reads TGTGCCAGCAGTTTGGGCGGGAGAGGATACGAGCAGTACTTC. Translation: CASSLGGRGYEQYF. The rearrangement joins TRBV27 to TRBJ2-7; 7 nucleotides align to TRBD2. This CDR3 is 14 amino acids long. Per germline, CDR1 MNHEY and CDR2 SMNVEV (reference sequence). V dropped 3 bases and J dropped 4; count of bases not matched to a gene: 6.

The chain has TRBV5-4 and TRBJ2-7, with D unresolved. There are 13 residues in the CDR3. V lost 0 bases and J lost 2, with 6 bases in between. In germline, CDR1 is SGHNT, CDR2 YYREEE (reference sequence). The CDR3 bases are TGTGCCAGCAGCTTGGGCGCCGCCTACGAGCAGTACTTC. This gives the protein CASSLGAAYEQYF.

CDR3 residues: CASSPTTSGSGNEQFF. The CDR3 DNA is TGTGCCAGCTCACCAACTACTAGCGGGAGTGGGAATGAGCAGTTCTTC. The chain employs TRBV18 and TRBJ2-1; 11 positions agree with TRBD2. The germline gives CDR1 KGHSH, CDR2 LQKENI. The CDR3 is 16 residues long. V lost 2 bases to trimming and J lost 7 bases; unmatched junction nucleotides: 7.

The gene calls are TRBV28 and TRBJ1-6, with 11 bases aligning to TRBD1. Germline V gene lookup returns CDR1 MDHEN and CDR2 SYDVKM. V lost 5 bases to trimming and J lost 9 bases; unmatched junction nucleotides: 15. This CDR3 comprises 18 residues. Written as DNA, the CDR3 is TGTGCCAGCAGTCTAACGCTCGGACAGGGGGCGCAGGGTTCACCCCTCCACTTT. Its protein product is CASSLTLGQGAQGSPLHF.

This sequence joins TRBV5-4 and TRBJ2-1, with 9 positions matching TRBD2. V shed 0 bases, J shed 4 bases, and the junction held 5 bases outside the gene matches. The germline V gene has CDR1 SGHNT and CDR2 YYREEE (reference sequence). The CDR3 loop spans 16 amino acids. CDR3 in DNA: TGTGCCAGCAGCTTGGGACTAGCGGATACTTACAATGAGCAGTTCTTC. This encodes CASSLGLADTYNEQFF.

This clone has just a few counts. The gene calls are TRBV7-9 and TRBJ1-2; 7 nucleotides agree with TRBD1. V gave up 5 bases and J gave up 7 bases; unmatched junction bases: 4. The length of the CDR3 is 12 residues. CDR1 is SEHNR and CDR2 is FQNEAQ in the germline V gene (reference sequence). The CDR3 region is CASSLRDSGYTF. In DNA form, the CDR3 reads TGTGCCAGCAGCCTCCGGGACAGTGGCTACACCTTC.

The chain carries TRBV14 and TRBJ2-3; a weak D match, TRBD2 (6 bases). The ends were cut back, 2 bases at V and 3 bases at J, with 15 bases in the middle. CDR1 is SGHDN, CDR2 FVKESK, per germline. The CDR3 runs to 16 residues. The CDR3 protein is CASSQYGVAGTDTQYF. CDR3 in DNA: TGTGCCAGCAGCCAATATGGAGTCGCGGGGACAGATACGCAGTATTTT.

The V and J genes are TRBV5-1 and TRBJ2-7; 7 nucleotides align to TRBD1. V shed 3 bases and J 3 bases; nucleotides not matched to a gene: 6. The CDR3 covers 14 residues. Germline CDR1 SGHRS, CDR2 YFSETQ. In nucleotides, the CDR3 is TGCGCCAGCAGCTACGGGGACAGTTACTACGAGCAGTACTTC. This codes for CASSYGDSYYEQYF.

This chain connects TRBV9 to TRBJ1-1, with TRBD1 matching 8 bases. Germline values: CDR1 SGDLS, CDR2 YYNGEE. J gave up 6 bases and V 0 bases, and 7 bases lay outside the gene matches. This CDR3 is 15 amino acids long. The CDR3 protein is CASSVGGQGGSEAFF. Written as DNA, the CDR3 is TGTGCCAGCAGCGTAGGAGGACAGGGAGGCTCTGAAGCTTTCTTT.

Worth noting for this clone: A junction boundary mismatches the germline segment, possibly from a read error. The DNA for the CDR3 is TGTGCCAGCAGCCTAGCGGAGTCCCCTATTAGTGAGCAGTTCTTC. The encoded protein is CASSLAESPISEQFF. The V gene is TRBV7-9, the J gene TRBJ2-1; 7 positions match TRBD2. CDR1 and CDR2 (germline): SEHNR, FQNEAQ (reference sequence). The CDR3 is made up of 15 amino acids.

J is TRBJ1-3 and V is TRBV29-1; D unresolved. The CDR3 sequence is 16 residues long. Trimming cost V 6 bases and J 4 bases, with 22 bases left between them. Germline V gives CDR1 SQVTM, CDR2 ANQGSEA. CDR3 in amino acids: CSVSGGAKASGNTIYF. The CDR3 region has the DNA TGCAGCGTATCGGGAGGCGCCAAGGCATCCGGAAACACCATATATTTT.

V is TRBV29-1 and J is TRBJ2-6, with 9 bases aligning to TRBD1. V lost 2 bases to trimming and J lost 0 bases; unmatched junction nucleotides: 5. Germline CDR1 reads SQVTM; CDR2 reads ANQGSEA. CDR3 length: 17 amino acids. CDR3: CSVENRDRDSGANVLTF. The CDR3, as DNA: TGCAGCGTTGAAAACCGGGACAGGGACTCTGGGGCCAACGTCCTGACTTTC.

This chain uses TRBV19 with TRBJ1-1; D call uncertain. The CDR3 is 15 amino acids. CDR1 and CDR2 from the germline V gene are LNHDA and SQIVND (reference sequence). Trimming pared 6 bases from V and 1 base from J, leaving 15 bases between. CDR3 sequence (DNA): TGTGCCAGTAGAAAACACCGGGAGAGGAACACTGAAGCTTTCTTT. Translating it yields CASRKHRERNTEAFF.

This rearrangement joins TRBV30 to TRBJ1-2, with TRBD1 matching 8 bases. CDR3 size: 14 residues. With V trimmed by 4 bases and J by 4 bases, 8 bases remained unmatched. Germline CDR1 GTSNPN, CDR2 SVGIG (reference sequence). The CDR3 DNA is TGTGCCTGGACGGAGGACAGGGCTTCCTATGGCTACACCTTC. This encodes CAWTEDRASYGYTF.

The rearrangement links TRBV9 to TRBJ2-1, with D unresolved. The CDR3 is 15 amino acids. Germline lookup yields CDR1 SGDLS and CDR2 YYNGEE. Trimming pared 3 bases from V and 1 base from J, leaving 11 bases between. CDR3 sequence: CASSALLTSYNEQFF. DNA for the CDR3: TGTGCCAGCAGCGCCCTTCTTACTTCCTACAATGAGCAGTTCTTC.

The gene calls are TRBV27 and TRBJ2-5; no definite D call. The CDR3 runs 14 residues. Germline CDR1 is MNHEY and CDR2 is SMNVEV (reference sequence). Trimming shortened V by 5 bases and J by 0 bases, and 10 bases separated the two germline ends. The DNA of the CDR3 is TGTGCCAGCAGTCCACTATCTAACCAAGAGACCCAGTACTTC. This sequence encodes CASSPLSNQETQYF.